This T cell receptor (beta chain) derives from a study of technical replicates of blood from a few donors. The data were produced by immunoSEQ multiplex PCR, yet TCRdb's version contains in-frame clones alone and is incomplete. This sample has 81,000 or so clones; 90% to 97% occur once, and the top ten carry 0.2%. CDR1 LNHDA and CDR2 SQIVND come from the germline V gene (reference sequence). CDR3 length: 13 residues. V was trimmed by 0 bases and J by 3 bases, leaving 5 bases between them. Sequenced sample: T cells isolated from PBMCs. This sequence was found in a human donor in good health. The gene calls are TRBV19 and TRBJ1-2; D remains ambiguous. The CDR3 spells CASSIDIYYGYTF. In DNA form, the CDR3 reads TGTGCCAGTAGTATAGACATTTACTATGGCTACACCTTC.